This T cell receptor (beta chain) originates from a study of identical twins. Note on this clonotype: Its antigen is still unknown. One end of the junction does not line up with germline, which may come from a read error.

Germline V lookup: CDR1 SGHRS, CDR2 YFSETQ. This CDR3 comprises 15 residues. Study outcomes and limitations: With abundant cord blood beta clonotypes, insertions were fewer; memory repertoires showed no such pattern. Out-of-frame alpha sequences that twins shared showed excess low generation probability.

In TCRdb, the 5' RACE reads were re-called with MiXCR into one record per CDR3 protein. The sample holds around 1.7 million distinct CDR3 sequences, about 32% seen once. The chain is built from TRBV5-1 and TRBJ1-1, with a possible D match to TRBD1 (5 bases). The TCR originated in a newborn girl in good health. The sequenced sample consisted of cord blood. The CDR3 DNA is TGCGCCAGCAGTTTGGGCTACAAGGGAACAGGTGAAGCTTTCTTT. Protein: CASSLGYKGTGEAFF.